This paragraph reports one T cell receptor (beta chain). The antigen remains unidentified. This record comes from a study of blood T cells in healthy people across ages. A second PCR of roughly 6 to 12 cycles used a sample-barcoded 5' primer and a J-beta primer mix. TCRdb redid the calling of the 5' RACE reads with MiXCR, one entry per CDR3 protein. The repertoire holds approximately 350,000 distinct CDR3 sequences, approximately 47% seen once, with under 65% in the top ten. Study-level points and caveats: Long-lived donors exceeded aged donors in naive CD4+ cells and diversity.

V was clipped by 1 base and J by 3 bases; unmatched bases: 9. The CDR3 length is 17 residues. From germline, CDR1 is LGHNA and CDR2 YNFKEQ. This sequence was found in a man between 60 and 70 years old in good health. The sequenced sample consisted of blood. The chain has TRBV4-2 and TRBJ2-3, with 8 positions matching TRBD2. CDR3 nucleotides: TGTGCCAGCAGCCAAGGTCCAGCGGGAGAATTAACAGATACGCAGTATTTT. Translating gives CASSQGPAGELTDTQYF.